The T cell receptor beta chain described here comes from a study of blood T cell repertoires in COVID-19. The wider study: Italy, Spain and the United States were the sources of the convalescent and acute COVID-19 samples.

V shed 5 bases and J 7 bases; nucleotides not matched to a gene: 16. The CDR3 runs to 19 residues. The V gene's germline CDR1 is LGHNA and CDR2 YNFKEQ. Original analysis: The assay estimated nucleated cells by amplifying reference gene primers. Profiled with immunoSEQ multiplex PCR; TCRdb holds only in-frame clones, not every one. The V and J calls and clone size are taken from that table; D and trimming were inferred from the DNA. Of about 140,000 clones listed, around 81% are singletons. This chain links TRBV4-2 with TRBJ2-1; 14 bases map to TRBD2. The sequencing sample was made of peripheral blood. The clonotype originates from a human donor in a cohort sampled during active COVID-19. This CDR3 is CASSKTGTSGRGLGNEQFF. The DNA of the CDR3 is TGTGCCAGCAGCAAAACCGGGACTAGCGGGAGAGGATTAGGTAATGAGCAGTTCTTC.